This is a list of T cell receptor beta chains from one sample in a study of cytomegalovirus exposure and HLA in healthy donors. Measured with immunoSEQ multiplex PCR; TCRdb has only the in-frame clones, and not every one. Counted here are some 200,000 clones, roughly 80% occurring once; the ten biggest clones make up 0.8%. The sequenced sample was PBMCs. These receptors all come from a woman between 18 and 30 years old in good health and CMV-seronegative. The CDR3 runs from the conserved cysteine through the conserved F or W.

TRBV6-5	TRBJ1-1	CASSLMAGDSEAFF
TRBV5-6	TRBJ1-4	CASSLEEEKLFF
TRBV13	TRBJ1-2	CASSLGSGAGYTF
TRBV9	TRBJ2-3	CASSVEWGVEGKDTQYF
TRBV9	TRBJ1-3	CASRGGSSGNTIYF
TRBV15	TRBJ2-3	CAASGDEQGGSTDTQYF
TRBV11-2	TRBJ2-1	CASSLETSGSYNEQFF
TRBV20-1	TRBJ1-6	CSAGGDSPLHF
TRBV6-1	TRBJ1-3	CASSEPGTASGNTIYF
TRBV14	TRBJ2-3	CASSPLAVRDTQYF
TRBV5-4	TRBJ2-3	CAFAGQGESTDTQYF
TRBV6-5	TRBJ2-5	CASSYARGSETQYF
TRBV9	TRBJ1-5	CASSTGTGLSNQPQHF
TRBV19	TRBJ1-1	CASSITTMNTEAFF
TRBV30	TRBJ1-3	CAWSVGTLGNTIYF
TRBV5-4	TRBJ1-1	CASSFTGWDTEAFF
TRBV9	TRBJ2-7	CASSVGTGELLDEQYF
TRBV6-5	TRBJ2-7	CASRRTGQEPYEQYF
TRBV29-1	TRBJ1-1	CSAEQGSRAFF
TRBV27	TRBJ2-5	CASSLLGGAQETQYF
TRBV9	TRBJ2-2	CASSPRTLLWGELFF
TRBV5-5	TRBJ1-2	CASSLEQTKPYGYTF
TRBV6-1	TRBJ2-3	CASSELSGASTDTQYF
TRBV7-9	TRBJ2-7	CASSKDRFYEQYF
TRBV29-1	TRBJ2-3	CSVEGSAGATQYF
TRBV5-1	TRBJ2-3	CASSWTGASTDTQYF
TRBV5-6	TRBJ1-2	CASNWGDSGYTF
TRBV2	TRBJ2-7	CASKPGLGYEQYF
TRBV5-1	TRBJ2-3	CASSLAQGWDTQYF
TRBV7-6	TRBJ1-3	CASSYDAGGTIYF
TRBV4-1	TRBJ2-7	CASSQEGPTGREQYF
TRBV19	TRBJ2-7	CASSIATSGAYEQYF
TRBV25-1	TRBJ1-2	CASSGRGYGYTF
TRBV9	TRBJ2-2	CASSVGGPGTGELFF
TRBV27	TRBJ2-3	CASSLSHSGTQYF
TRBV25-1	TRBJ2-1	CASRDSYEQFF
TRBV30	TRBJ1-4	CAWSVEGQGGTNEKLFF
TRBV29-1	TRBJ1-1	CSVAGPGFSEAFF
TRBV5-1	TRBJ1-2	CASSARTGGYTF
TRBV27	TRBJ1-1	CASSFVQGFTEAFF